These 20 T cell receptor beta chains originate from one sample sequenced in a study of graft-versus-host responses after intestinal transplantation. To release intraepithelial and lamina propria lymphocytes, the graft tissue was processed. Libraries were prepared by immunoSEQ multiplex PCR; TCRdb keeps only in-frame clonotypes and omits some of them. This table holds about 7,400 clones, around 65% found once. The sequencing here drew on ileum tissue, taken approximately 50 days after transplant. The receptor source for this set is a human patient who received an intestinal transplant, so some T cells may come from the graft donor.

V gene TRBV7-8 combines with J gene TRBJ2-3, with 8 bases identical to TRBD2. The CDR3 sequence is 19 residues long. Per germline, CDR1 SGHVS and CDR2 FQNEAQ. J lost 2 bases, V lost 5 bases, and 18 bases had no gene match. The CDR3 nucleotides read TGTGCCAGCAGCACCTTTACCGCGGGGGGCTTCCTTGTCACAGATACGCAGTATTTT. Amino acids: CASSTFTAGGFLVTDTQYF. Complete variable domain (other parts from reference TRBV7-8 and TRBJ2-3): GAGVSQSPRYKVAKRGQDVALRCDPISGHVSLFWYQQALGQGPEFLTYFQNEAQLDKSGLPSDRFFAERPEGSVSTLKIQRTQQEDSAVYLCASSTFTAGGFLVTDTQYFGPGTRLTVL.

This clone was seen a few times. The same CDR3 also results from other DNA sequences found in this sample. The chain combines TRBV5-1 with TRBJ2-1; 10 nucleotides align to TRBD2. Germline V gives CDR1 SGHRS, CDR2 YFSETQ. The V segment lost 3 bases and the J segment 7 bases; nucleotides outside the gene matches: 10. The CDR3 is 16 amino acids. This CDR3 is CASSSEIAGGRNEQFF. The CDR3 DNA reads TGCGCCAGCAGCTCGGAAATAGCGGGGGGTCGAAATGAGCAGTTCTTC. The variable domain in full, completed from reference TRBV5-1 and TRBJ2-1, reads KAGVTQTPRYLIKTRGQQVTLSCSPISGHRSVSWYQQTPGQGLQFLFEYFSETQRNKGNFPGRFSGRQFSNSRSEMNVSTLELGDSALYLCASSSEIAGGRNEQFFGPGTRLTVL.

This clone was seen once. The DNA for the CDR3 is TGTGCCAGCAGTGGACAGGGGGCGAGGAACACTGAAGCTTTCTTT. Amino acids: CASSGQGARNTEAFF. This chain uses TRBV6-1 with TRBJ1-1, with TRBD1 identical over 10 bases. V trimming: 4 bases; J trimming: 1 base; junction bases outside the gene matches: 3. This CDR3 has 15 amino acids. Germline values: CDR1 MNHNS, CDR2 SASEGT.

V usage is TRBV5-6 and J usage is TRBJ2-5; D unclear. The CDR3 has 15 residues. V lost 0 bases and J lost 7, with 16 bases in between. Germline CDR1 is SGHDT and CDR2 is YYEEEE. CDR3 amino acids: CASSLVTNGGGTQYF. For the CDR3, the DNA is TGTGCCAGCAGCTTGGTAACCAACGGTGGTGGGACCCAGTACTTC.

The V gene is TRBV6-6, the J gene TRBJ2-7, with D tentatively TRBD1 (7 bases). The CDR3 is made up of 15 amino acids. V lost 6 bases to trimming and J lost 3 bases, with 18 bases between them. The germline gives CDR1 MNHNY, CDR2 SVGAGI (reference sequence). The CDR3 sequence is CASSPGGSANYEQYV. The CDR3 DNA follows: TGTGCCAGCAGCCCAGGGGGGTCAGCTAACTACGAGCAGTACGTC.

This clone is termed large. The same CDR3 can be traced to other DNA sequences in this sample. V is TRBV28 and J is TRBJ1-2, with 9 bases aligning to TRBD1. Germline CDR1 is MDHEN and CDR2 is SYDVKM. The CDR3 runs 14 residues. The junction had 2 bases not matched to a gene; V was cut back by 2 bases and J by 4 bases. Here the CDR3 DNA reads TGTGCCAGCAGTTTACCGACAGGGGGCTATGGCTACACCTTC. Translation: CASSLPTGGYGYTF.

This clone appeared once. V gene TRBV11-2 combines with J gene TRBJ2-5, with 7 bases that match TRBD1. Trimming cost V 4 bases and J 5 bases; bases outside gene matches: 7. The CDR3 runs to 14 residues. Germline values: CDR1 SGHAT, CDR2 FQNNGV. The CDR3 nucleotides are TGTGCCAGCAGCTCCTCCCGACAGGGTGAGACCCAGTACTTC. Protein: CASSSSRQGETQYF.

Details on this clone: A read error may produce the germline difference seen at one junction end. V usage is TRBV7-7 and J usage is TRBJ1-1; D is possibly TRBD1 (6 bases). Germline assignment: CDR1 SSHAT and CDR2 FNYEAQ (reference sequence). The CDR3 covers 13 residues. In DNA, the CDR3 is TGTGCTAGCAGCCGACAGGTGAACACTGAAGCTTTCTTT. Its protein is CASSRQVNTEAFF.

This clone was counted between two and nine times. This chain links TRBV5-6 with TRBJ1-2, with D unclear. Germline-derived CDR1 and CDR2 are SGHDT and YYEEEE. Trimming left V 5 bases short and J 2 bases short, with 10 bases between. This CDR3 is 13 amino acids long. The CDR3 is CASRPLRNYGYTF. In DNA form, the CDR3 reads TGTGCCAGCAGGCCCCTGCGCAACTATGGCTACACCTTC.

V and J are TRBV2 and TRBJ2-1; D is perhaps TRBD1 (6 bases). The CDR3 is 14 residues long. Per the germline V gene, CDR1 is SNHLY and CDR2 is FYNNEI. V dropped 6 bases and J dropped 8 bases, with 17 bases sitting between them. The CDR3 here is CASSVDRLGDEQFF. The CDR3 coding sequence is TGTGCCAGCAGCGTGGACAGACTGGGGGATGAGCAGTTCTTC.

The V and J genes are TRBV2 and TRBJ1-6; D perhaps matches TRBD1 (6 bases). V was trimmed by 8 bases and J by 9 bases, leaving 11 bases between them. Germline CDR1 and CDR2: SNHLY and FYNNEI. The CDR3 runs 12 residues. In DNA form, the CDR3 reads TGTGCCAGCCAGGGGATGAGTTCACCCCTCCACTTT. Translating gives CASQGMSSPLHF.

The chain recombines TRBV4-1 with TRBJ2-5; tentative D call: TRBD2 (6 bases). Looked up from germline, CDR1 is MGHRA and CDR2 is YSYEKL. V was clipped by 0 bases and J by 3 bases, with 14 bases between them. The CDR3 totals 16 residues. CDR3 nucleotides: TGCGCCAGCAGCCAAGAGCGGGTCGGGGGAAAAGAGACCCAGTACTTC. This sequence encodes CASSQERVGGKETQYF.

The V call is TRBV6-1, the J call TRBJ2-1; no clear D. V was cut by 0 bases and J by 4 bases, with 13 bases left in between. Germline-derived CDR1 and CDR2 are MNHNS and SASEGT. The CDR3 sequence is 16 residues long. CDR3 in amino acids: CASSEAVRPGYNEQFF. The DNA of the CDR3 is TGTGCCAGCAGTGAAGCGGTACGACCCGGGTACAATGAGCAGTTCTTC.

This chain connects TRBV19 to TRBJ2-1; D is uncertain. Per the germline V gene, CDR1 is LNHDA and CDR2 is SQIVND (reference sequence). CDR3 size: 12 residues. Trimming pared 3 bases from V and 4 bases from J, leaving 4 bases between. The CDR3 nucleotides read TGTGCCAGTAGTATGTCGTACAATGAGCAGTTCTTC. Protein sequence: CASSMSYNEQFF.

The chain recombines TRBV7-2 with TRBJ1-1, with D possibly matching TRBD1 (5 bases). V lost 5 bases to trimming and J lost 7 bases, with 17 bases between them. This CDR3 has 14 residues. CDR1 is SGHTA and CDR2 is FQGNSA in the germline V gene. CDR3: CASSRIGVWVEAFF. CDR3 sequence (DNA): TGTGCCAGCAGCCGAATAGGGGTTTGGGTTGAAGCTTTCTTT.

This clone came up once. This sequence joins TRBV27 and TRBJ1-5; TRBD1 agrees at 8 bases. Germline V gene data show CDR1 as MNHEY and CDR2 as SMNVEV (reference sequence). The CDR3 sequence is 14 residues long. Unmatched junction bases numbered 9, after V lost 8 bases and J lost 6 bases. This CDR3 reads CASGQGALGQPQHF. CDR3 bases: TGTGCCAGCGGCCAGGGGGCGCTTGGTCAGCCCCAGCATTTT.

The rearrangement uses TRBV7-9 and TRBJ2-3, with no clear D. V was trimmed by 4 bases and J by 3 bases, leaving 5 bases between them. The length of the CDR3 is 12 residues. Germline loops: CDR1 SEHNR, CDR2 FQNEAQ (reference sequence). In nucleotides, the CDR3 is TGTGCCAGCAGCTCCTATACAGATACGCAGTATTTT. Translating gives CASSSYTDTQYF.

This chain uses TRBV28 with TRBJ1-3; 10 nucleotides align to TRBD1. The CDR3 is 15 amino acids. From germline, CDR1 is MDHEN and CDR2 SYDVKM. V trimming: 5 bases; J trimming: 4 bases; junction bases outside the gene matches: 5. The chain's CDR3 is CASSPGTGEGNTIYF. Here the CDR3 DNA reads TGTGCCAGCAGTCCCGGGACAGGGGAAGGAAACACCATATATTTT.

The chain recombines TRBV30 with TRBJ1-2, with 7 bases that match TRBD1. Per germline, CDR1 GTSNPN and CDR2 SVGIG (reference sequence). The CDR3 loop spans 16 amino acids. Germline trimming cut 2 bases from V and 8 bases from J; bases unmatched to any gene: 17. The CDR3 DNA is TGTGCCTGGAGTCGGACAGGCGGCTCGGGGCCGGGGGGCTACACCTTC. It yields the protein CAWSRTGGSGPGGYTF.

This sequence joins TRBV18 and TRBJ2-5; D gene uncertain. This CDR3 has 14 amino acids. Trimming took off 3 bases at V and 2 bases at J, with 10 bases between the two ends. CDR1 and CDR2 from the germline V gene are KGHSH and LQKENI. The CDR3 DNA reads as TGTGCCAGCTCACCGGTTAACACGCAAGAGACCCAGTACTTC. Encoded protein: CASSPVNTQETQYF.